A selection of T cell receptor beta chains follows, all from one sample in a study of CD8 T cells in ankylosing spondylitis. In TCRdb, the 5' RACE reads were re-called with MiXCR into one record per CDR3 protein. Of 200,000 or so distinct CDR3 sequences listed, approximately 13% are singletons. The specimen was blood, either unsorted or a sorted T cell fraction (not recorded which). These receptors all stem from a female donor with ankylosing spondylitis or in good health (not recorded which). Each CDR3 is given with its conserved first and last residue. A D gene is named only where the DNA matches it firmly. Not every row has a clone size; where given, it reads once, few, many or a size class.

TRBJ1-6 . TRBV3-1 many CASSGSPDNSPLHF TGTGCCAGCAGCGGAAGCCCCGATAATTCACCCCTCCACTTT
TRBJ1-2 . TRBV20-1 many CSASKQGANYGYTF TGCAGTGCTAGCAAACAGGGAGCTAACTATGGCTACACCTTC
TRBJ1-2 TRBD1 TRBV5-8 . CASSWLGGGSAGYTF TGTGCCAGCAGCTGGCTGGGAGGGGGCTCGGCTGGCTACACCTTC
TRBJ2-1 TRBD1 TRBV5-1 few CASSLDRGDEQFF TGCGCCAGCAGCTTAGACAGGGGCGATGAGCAGTTCTTC
TRBJ1-1 TRBD1 TRBV7-3 once CASSLMTGSTEAFF TGTGCCAGCAGCTTAATGACAGGGAGCACTGAAGCTTTCTTT
TRBJ1-4 . TRBV12-3/TRBV12-4 many CASRGQVLFF TGTGCCTCCCGGGGGCAGGTCCTGTTTTTT
TRBJ1-1 TRBD1 TRBV9 many CASSARQGRTEAFF TGTGCCAGCAGCGCTAGACAGGGGAGGACTGAAGCTTTCTTT
TRBJ2-2 . TRBV9 few CATGGFPGELFF TGTGCCACGGGGGGCTTTCCCGGGGAGCTGTTTTTT
TRBJ2-1 TRBD2 TRBV18 few CASSLGLAADNEQFF TGTGCCAGCTCACTAGGACTAGCGGCTGACAATGAGCAGTTCTTC
TRBJ2-1 . TRBV7-9 . CASSSGTGSPEQFF TGTGCCAGCAGCTCCGGGACTGGGTCTCCTGAGCAGTTCTTC
TRBJ2-2 TRBD2 TRBV11-1 many CASSSGLAGGINTGELFF TGTGCCAGCAGCTCCGGCCTAGCGGGAGGGATAAACACCGGGGAGCTGTTTTTT
TRBJ2-4 TRBD2 TRBV29-1 many CTIREARGKNIQYF TGCACCATTCGGGAGGCCCGGGGCAAAAACATTCAGTACTTC
TRBJ1-1 . TRBV5-1 . CASSLEVRTEAFF TGCGCCAGCAGCTTGGAGGTTCGAACTGAAGCTTTCTTT
TRBJ1-2 TRBD1 TRBV3-1 . CASCRTGTGAISGYGYTF TGTGCCAGCTGTCGGACCGGGACAGGGGCTATCTCAGGCTATGGCTACACCTTC
TRBJ2-7 . TRBV2 . CASCFAKTEIHLSYEQYF TGTGCCAGCTGCTTTGCTAAGACTGAGATTCATCTTTCCTACGAGCAGTACTTC
TRBJ2-1 TRBD2 TRBV6-5 many CASSYSGSGNEQFF TGTGCCAGCAGTTATAGCGGGAGTGGTAATGAGCAGTTCTTC
TRBJ2-5 . TRBV20-1 many CSARASTGLGLTQYF TGCAGTGCTAGAGCCTCTACAGGGTTGGGACTGACCCAGTACTTC
TRBJ1-2 . TRBV7-2 . CASSLDPGEGYTF TGTGCCAGCAGCTTAGATCCAGGGGAGGGCTACACCTTC
TRBJ2-2 . TRBV12-3/TRBV12-4 . CASRLGVDTGELFF TGTGCCAGCAGGCTAGGGGTGGACACCGGGGAGCTGTTTTTT
TRBJ2-3 . TRBV14 many CASSPLARGTDTQYF TGTGCCAGCAGCCCCCTAGCAAGGGGCACAGATACGCAGTATTTT
TRBJ1-1 TRBD1 TRBV19 . CDSSILDRARTEAFF TGTGACAGTAGTATTTTAGACAGGGCGCGAACTGAAGCTTTCTTT
TRBJ2-6 . TRBV7-3 . CASSSGHSSGANVLTF TGTGCCAGCAGCTCGGGGCACTCATCTGGGGCCAACGTCCTGACTTTC
TRBJ2-7 TRBD1 TRBV12-3/TRBV12-4 . CASSFPRAQGLSYEQYF TGTGCCAGCAGTTTCCCCAGGGCACAGGGGCTGTCCTACGAGCAGTACTTC
TRBJ2-6 TRBD1 TRBV7-3 many CASSGDPGQGRSGANVLTF TGTGCCAGCAGCGGCGACCCGGGACAGGGACGATCTGGGGCCAACGTCCTGACTTTC
TRBJ1-2 . TRBV12-3/TRBV12-4 many CASSHPIQGEYGYTF TGTGCCAGCAGCCACCCCATCCAGGGAGAATATGGCTACACCTTC
TRBJ1-1 . TRBV29-1 . CSVGGRLNTEAFF TGCAGCGTTGGCGGTAGGCTGAACACTGAAGCTTTCTTT